One sample yielded the 11 T cell receptor beta chains listed below, sequenced in a study of tumor and adjacent non-tumor tissue in lung cancer. This sample's RNA came from whole unsorted tissue. TCRbeta libraries were built with three rounds of nested PCR, modified from ARM-PCR. TCRdb ran MiXCR on the multiplex PCR reads and lists one entry per CDR3 protein. Among fewer than 120,000 distinct CDR3 sequences listed, around 82% were seen once. Sequencing was performed on lung tumor tissue. These receptor sequences come from a man between 65 and 80 years old with non-small cell lung cancer.

On this clonotype: The conserved closing phenylalanine or tryptophan is absent in this CDR3, likely reflecting a read error. No DNA is shown, since the ends of the CDR3 on it are uncertain; the CDR3 is the one TCRdb lists. The chain has TRBV6-2 or TRBV6-3 and TRBJ2-1. Termini included, the CDR3 measures 13 amino acids. Germline-derived CDR1 and CDR2 are MNHEY and SVGEGT. The CDR3 is CASARGSYNEQFL.

Concerning this clonotype: A read error may account for a junction end that differs from germline. The J gene is TRBJ2-7, the V gene TRBV11-2; 8 bases match TRBD1. In germline, CDR1 is SGHAT, CDR2 FQNNGV. This CDR3 has 15 amino acids. The CDR3 is CASRLDQGAPYVQYF. Here the CDR3 DNA reads TGTGCCAGCCGCTTAGATCAGGGGGCCCCCTACGTGCAATACTTC. Full variable domain (remainder filled in from reference TRBV11-2 and TRBJ2-7): EAGVAQSPRYKIIEKRQSVAFWCNPISGHATLYWYQQILGQGPKLLIQFQNNGVVDDSQLPKDRFSAERLKGVDSTLKIQPAKLEDSAVYLCASRLDQGAPYVQYFGPGTRLTVT.

This clonotype appeared many times. The rearrangement uses TRBV20-1 and TRBJ1-1; no clear D. The V and J ends lost 0 bases and 3 bases respectively, with 11 bases between them. The CDR3 covers 14 residues. CDR1 is DFQATT and CDR2 is SNEGSKA in the germline V gene (reference sequence). CDR3 nucleotides: TGCAGTGCTAGAGATCTCAGTCGGTACACTGAAGCTTTCTTT. Protein: CSARDLSRYTEAFF.

Notes on this clonotype: The CDR3 does not close with the conserved phenylalanine or tryptophan, likely indicating a read error. The gene calls are TRBV2 and TRBJ1-2; D not resolved. The length of the CDR3 is 12 residues. Trimming removed 6 bases from V and 4 bases from J, with 9 bases in between. Germline CDR1 and CDR2: SNHLY and FYNNEI. CDR3 loop: CASRAQPYGYTI. CDR3 coding DNA: TGTGCCAGCAGGGCGCAGCCCTATGGCTACACCATC.

For this clonotype: Lacking the conserved final phenylalanine or tryptophan, this CDR3 likely reflects a read error. The CDR3 DNA reads as TGTGCCAGCAACAGTAGCCCCGGGACTAGCGGGACCCAGTACCTC. Residues: CASNSSPGTSGTQYL. V is TRBV11-2 and J is TRBJ2-5, with TRBD2 matching over 11 bases. CDR1 is SGHAT and CDR2 is FQNNGV in the germline V gene. This CDR3 spans 15 amino acids. Trimming at V came to 7 bases and at J to 7 bases, leaving 11 bases not matched to a gene.

The chain couples TRBV28 to TRBJ2-5; D perhaps matches TRBD2 (5 bases). CDR3 length: 13 residues. Trimming cost V 7 bases and J 5 bases, with 14 bases left between them. Germline values: CDR1 MDHEN, CDR2 SYDVKM. Here the CDR3 DNA reads TGTGCCAGCAATTTCCCCGGGATGGAGACCCAGTACTTC. Protein: CASNFPGMETQYF. The whole variable domain, remainder taken from reference TRBV28 and TRBJ2-5, is DVKVTQSSRYLVKRTGEKVFLECVQDMDHENMFWYRQDPGLGLRLIYFSYDVKMKEKGDIPEGYSVSREKKERFSLILESASTNQTSMYLCASNFPGMETQYFGPGTRLLVL.

This clonotype was detected once. V is TRBV5-6 and J is TRBJ2-3, with D tentatively TRBD2 (5 bases). The germline CDR1 and CDR2 sequences are SGHDT and YYEEEE. V was pared by 0 bases and J by 5 bases, with 13 bases between. The CDR3 loop spans 15 amino acids. CDR3: CASSLGLYDIDTQYF. The CDR3 nucleotides are TGTGCCAGCAGCTTGGGACTATACGACATAGATACGCAGTATTTT.

On this clonotype: One end of the junction is discordant with germline, which a read error may explain. The V and J genes are TRBV30 and TRBJ2-7, with D possibly being TRBD2 (6 bases). Germline values: CDR1 GTSNPN, CDR2 SVGIG (reference sequence). The CDR3 covers 15 residues. CDR3 sequence reads: CAWRITGAVSYKQYF. CDR3 coding DNA: TGTGCCTGGAGGATTACGGGAGCAGTTTCCTACAAGCAGTACTTC.

Worth noting for this clonotype: One end of the junction is discordant with germline, which a read error may explain. V is TRBV20-1 and J is TRBJ2-5; TRBD1 matches at 8 bases. The CDR3 is 12 amino acids. CDR1 is DFQATT, CDR2 SNEGSKA, per germline (reference sequence). This chain's CDR3 is CSVGTGQETQYF. CDR3 coding DNA: TGCAGCGTTGGGACAGGCCAAGAGACCCAATACTTC.

This clonotype has a single count. One end of the junction is discordant with germline, which a read error may explain. The chain combines TRBV6-2 or TRBV6-3 with TRBJ2-1, with TRBD2 matching 8 bases. The CDR3 sequence is 15 residues long. Germline assignment: CDR1 MNHEY and CDR2 SVGEGT. CDR3 DNA sequence: TGTGCCAGCAGTCCGGGACTAGATAATACCGATGAGCAATTCTTC. Amino acid sequence: CASSPGLDNTDEQFF.

This sequence joins TRBV5-6 and TRBJ2-1; TRBD2 is a possible D gene (6 bases). The CDR3 runs to 16 residues. Germline V lookup: CDR1 SGHDT, CDR2 YYEEEE. V gave up 0 bases and J gave up 2 bases, with 12 bases separating them. This CDR3 is CASSLGREETYNEQFF. DNA of the CDR3: TGTGCCAGCAGCTTGGGCAGGGAGGAAACCTACAATGAGCAGTTCTTC. The full variable domain, rest sourced from reference TRBV5-6 and TRBJ2-1, is DAGVTQSPTHLIKTRGQQVTLRCSPKSGHDTVSWYQQALGQGPQFIFQYYEEEERQRGNFPDRFSGHQFPNYSSELNVNALLLGDSALYLCASSLGREETYNEQFFGPGTRLTVL.